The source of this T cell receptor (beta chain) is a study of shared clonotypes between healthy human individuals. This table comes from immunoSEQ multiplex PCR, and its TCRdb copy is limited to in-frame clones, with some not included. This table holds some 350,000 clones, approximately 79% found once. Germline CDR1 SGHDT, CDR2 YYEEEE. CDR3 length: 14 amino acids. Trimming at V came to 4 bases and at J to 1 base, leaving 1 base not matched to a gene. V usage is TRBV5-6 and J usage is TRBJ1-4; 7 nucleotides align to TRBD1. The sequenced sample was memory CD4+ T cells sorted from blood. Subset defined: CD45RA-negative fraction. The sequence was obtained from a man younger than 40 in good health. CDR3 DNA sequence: TGTGCCAGCAGCGGGACAGTAACTAATGAAAAACTGTTTTTT. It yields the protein CASSGTVTNEKLFF.